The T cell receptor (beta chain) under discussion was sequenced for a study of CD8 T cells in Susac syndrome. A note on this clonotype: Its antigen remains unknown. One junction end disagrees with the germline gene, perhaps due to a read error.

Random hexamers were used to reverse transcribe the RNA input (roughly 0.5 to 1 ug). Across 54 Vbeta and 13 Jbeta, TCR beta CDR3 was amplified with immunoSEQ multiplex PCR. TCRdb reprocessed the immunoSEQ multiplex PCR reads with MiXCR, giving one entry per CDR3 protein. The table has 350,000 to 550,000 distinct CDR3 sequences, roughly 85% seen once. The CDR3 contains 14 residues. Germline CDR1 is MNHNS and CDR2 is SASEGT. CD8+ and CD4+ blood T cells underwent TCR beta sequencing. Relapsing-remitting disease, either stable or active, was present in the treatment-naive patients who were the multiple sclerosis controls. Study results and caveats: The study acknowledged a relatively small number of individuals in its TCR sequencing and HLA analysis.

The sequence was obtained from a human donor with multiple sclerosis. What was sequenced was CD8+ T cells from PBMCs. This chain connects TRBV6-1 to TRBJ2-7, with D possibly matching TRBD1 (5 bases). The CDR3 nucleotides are TGTACCAGCAGTGAAGCAGGGAACTCCTACGAGCAGTACTTC. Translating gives CTSSEAGNSYEQYF.